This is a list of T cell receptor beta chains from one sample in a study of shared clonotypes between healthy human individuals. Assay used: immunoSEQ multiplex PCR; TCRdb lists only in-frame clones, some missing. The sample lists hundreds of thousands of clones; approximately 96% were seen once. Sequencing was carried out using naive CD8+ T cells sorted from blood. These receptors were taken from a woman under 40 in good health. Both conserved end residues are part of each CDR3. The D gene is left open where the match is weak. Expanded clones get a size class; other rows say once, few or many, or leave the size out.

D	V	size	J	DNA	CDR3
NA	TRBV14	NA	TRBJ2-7	TGTGCCAGCAGCCAACCCGACCGGCCTGACTACGAGCAGTACTTC	CASSQPDRPDYEQYF
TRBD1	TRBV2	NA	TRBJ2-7	TGTGCCACTCTTTCCGGGACAGGGTTGTTAGAGCAGTACTTC	CATLSGTGLLEQYF
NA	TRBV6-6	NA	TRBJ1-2	TGTGCCAGCAGTTATATGGATGGCTACACCTTC	CASSYMDGYTF
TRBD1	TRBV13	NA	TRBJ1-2	TGTGCCAGCAGCTTAGACGCCGGGACAGCTAACTATGGCTACACCTTC	CASSLDAGTANYGYTF
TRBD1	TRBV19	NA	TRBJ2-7	TGTGCCAGCGGAACAGGACAGGGCTACGAGCAGTACTTC	CASGTGQGYEQYF
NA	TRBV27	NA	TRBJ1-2	TGTGCCAGCAGTGACCAAACAGGGACTTATGGCTACACCTTC	CASSDQTGTYGYTF
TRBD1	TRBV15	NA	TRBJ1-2	TGTGCCACCAGCAGAGCTCACAGGGGGCAACCCTATGGCTACACCTTC	CATSRAHRGQPYGYTF
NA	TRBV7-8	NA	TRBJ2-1	TGTGCCAGCAGCTTAGGCCAAGACAATGAGCAGTTCTTC	CASSLGQDNEQFF
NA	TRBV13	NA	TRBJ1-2	TGTGCCAGCAGCCAGGGAGGCTATGGCTACACCTTC	CASSQGGYGYTF
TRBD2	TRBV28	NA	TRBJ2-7	TGTGCCAGCAGTTTACCGGGGACTAGCGGGAGCTCCTACGAGCAGTACTTC	CASSLPGTSGSSYEQYF
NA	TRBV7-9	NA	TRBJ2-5	TGTGCCAGCAGCTTAGTAACAGGCCAAGAGACCCAGTACTTC	CASSLVTGQETQYF
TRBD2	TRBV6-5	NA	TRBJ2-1	TGTGCCAGCAGGGATACTAGCAGCGGGGATGAGCAGTTCTTC	CASRDTSSGDEQFF
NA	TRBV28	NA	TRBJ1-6	TGTGCCAGCAGTTTCAATTCACCCCTCCACTTT	CASSFNSPLHF
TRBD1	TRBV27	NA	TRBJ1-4	TGTGCCAGCAGTTTGACCCTGGACAGGGATTACGAAAAACTGTTTTTT	CASSLTLDRDYEKLFF
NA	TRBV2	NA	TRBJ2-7	TGTGCCAGCAGGGAAACTGTGGGGGACCCCTACGAGCAGTACTTC	CASRETVGDPYEQYF
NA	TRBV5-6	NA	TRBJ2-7	TGTGCCAGCTCTTTGAGGATCCGAGAGCAGTACTTC	CASSLRIREQYF
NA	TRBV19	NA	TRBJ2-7	TGTGCCAGTAGTCCGGAGCCGCTCTCCTACGAGCAGTACTTC	CASSPEPLSYEQYF
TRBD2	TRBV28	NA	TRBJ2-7	TGTGCCAGCAGGCCTACTAGCGGGAGCTATTACGAGCAGTACTTC	CASRPTSGSYYEQYF
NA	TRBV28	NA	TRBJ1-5	TGTGCCAGCAGTTTATCCGCAGGGACGCCCCTCACTCAGCCCCAGCATTTT	CASSLSAGTPLTQPQHF
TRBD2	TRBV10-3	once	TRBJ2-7	TGTGCCATCAGTGAGCGGGGGGTTCCAACCTACGAGCAGTACTTC	CAISERGVPTYEQYF
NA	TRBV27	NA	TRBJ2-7	TGTGCCAGCTCTATGCGCGTCTCCTACGAGCAGTACTTC	CASSMRVSYEQYF
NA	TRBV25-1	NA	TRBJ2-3	TGTGCCAGCAGTGATTCGAGCGAAACGCAGTATTTT	CASSDSSETQYF
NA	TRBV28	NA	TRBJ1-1	TGTGCCAGCAGTCCCGGACAGCGGAACATGAACACTGAAGCTTTCTTT	CASSPGQRNMNTEAFF
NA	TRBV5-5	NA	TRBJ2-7	TGTGCCAGCAGCTTGTTGGGGCAGGCTAAGAACGAGCAGTACTTC	CASSLLGQAKNEQYF
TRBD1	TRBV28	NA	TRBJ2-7	TGTGCCAGCAGTTTTCAGGGGGAGAGGGAGCAGTACTTC	CASSFQGEREQYF
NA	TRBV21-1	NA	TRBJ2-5	TGTGCCAGCACCCGGGGAGGGGAGGAGACCCAGTACTTC	CASTRGGEETQYF
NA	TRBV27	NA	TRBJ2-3	TGTGCCAGCAGTTTATCGGTGGACCTCACAGATACGCAGTATTTT	CASSLSVDLTDTQYF
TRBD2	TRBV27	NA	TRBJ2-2	TGTGCCAGCAGTCTGGGACTAGCGGGAGGTGTAACCGGGGAGCTGTTTTTT	CASSLGLAGGVTGELFF
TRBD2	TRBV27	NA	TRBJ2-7	TGTGCCAGCAACCCGGGAGGGCCTATTTACGAGCAGTACTTC	CASNPGGPIYEQYF
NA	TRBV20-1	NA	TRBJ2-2	TGCAGTGCCGGGAGTGCCGGGGAGCTGTTTTTT	CSAGSAGELFF
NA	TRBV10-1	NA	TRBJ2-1	TGCGCCAGCAGCCTCAACCATAACTACAATGAGCAGTTCTTC	CASSLNHNYNEQFF
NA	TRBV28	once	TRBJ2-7	TGTGCCAGCAAGTTTCGCGGGCCCTCCTACGAGCAGTACTTC	CASKFRGPSYEQYF
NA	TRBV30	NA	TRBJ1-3	TGTGCCTGGAGCCACGGCCCCTCTGGAAACACCATATATTTT	CAWSHGPSGNTIYF
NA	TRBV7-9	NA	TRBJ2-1	TGTGCCAGCAGCTTAATGTTGGGCTCCTACAATGAGCAGTTCTTC	CASSLMLGSYNEQFF
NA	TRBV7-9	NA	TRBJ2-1	TGTGCCAGCAACGACGGGACTCGACCCTACAATGAGCAGTTCTTC	CASNDGTRPYNEQFF
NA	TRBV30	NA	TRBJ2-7	TGTGCCTGGACAGATCCCTACGAGCAGTACTTC	CAWTDPYEQYF
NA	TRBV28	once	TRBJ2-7	TGTGCCAGCGCCTGGGGCTCCTACGAGCAGTACTTC	CASAWGSYEQYF
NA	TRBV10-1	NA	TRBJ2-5	TGCGCCAGCAGTGCTTCGGTCCTAGAGACCCAGTACTTC	CASSASVLETQYF
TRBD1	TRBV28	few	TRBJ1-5	TGTGCCAGCAGCCTACAGGGGCGTAATCAGCCCCAGCATTTT	CASSLQGRNQPQHF
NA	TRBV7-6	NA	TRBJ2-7	TGTGCCAGCAGCTCGTCGGGAACCGAGCAGTACTTC	CASSSSGTEQYF
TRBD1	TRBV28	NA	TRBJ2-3	TGTGCCAGCAGTTTAACAGGGGAGAAAACAGATACGCAGTATTTT	CASSLTGEKTDTQYF
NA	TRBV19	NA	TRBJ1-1	TGTGCCAGTCGAGACAGAGGGTACACTGAAGCTTTCTTT	CASRDRGYTEAFF
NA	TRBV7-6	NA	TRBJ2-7	TGTGCCAGCAGCTTAATCGGGGGACCCTACGAGCAGTACTTC	CASSLIGGPYEQYF
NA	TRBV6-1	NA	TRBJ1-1	TGTGCCAGCAGTGAAGGATTGGAGGGGGTCGCTGAAGCTTTCTTT	CASSEGLEGVAEAFF
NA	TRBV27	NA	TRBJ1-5	TGTGCCAGCAGCATCGACAGTTTAGCTTGGGTCCAGCATTTT	CASSIDSLAWVQHF